This T cell receptor (beta chain) comes out of a study of blood T cell repertoires in COVID-19. Per the authors' pipeline: Using reference gene primer amplification, nucleated cell counts were estimated. Produced via immunoSEQ multiplex PCR; TCRdb's table is partial and in-frame only. Clonal size and the V and J genes are those of that table, whereas D and trimming came from the DNA. The repertoire includes about 220,000 clones, 84% of them detected once, and around 2.4% sits in the top ten. Germline V gene sequence: CDR1 LNHNV, CDR2 YYDKDF (reference sequence). Germline trimming cut 0 bases from V and 8 bases from J; bases unmatched to any gene: 10. CDR3 length equals 17 residues.

The chain uses TRBV15 and TRBJ2-1; 10 bases fit TRBD1. Input material: peripheral blood. This clonotype was sampled from a man aged 35 to 55 who had recovered from COVID-19. The CDR3 loop is CATSRDRAATGGDEQFF. In nucleotides, the CDR3 is TGTGCCACCAGCAGAGATAGGGCCGCGACAGGGGGCGATGAGCAGTTCTTC.